The source of this T cell receptor beta chain is a study of blood T cell repertoires in COVID-19. This table comes from immunoSEQ multiplex PCR, and its TCRdb copy is limited to in-frame clones, with some not included. This table holds 300,000 to 450,000 clones, more than 75% found once. Trimming stripped 6 bases from V and 5 bases from J, with 13 bases between. The CDR3 extends over 14 amino acids. The germline CDR1 and CDR2 sequences are KGHSH and LQKENI. The sequencing input was PBMCs or T cells enriched from blood (not recorded which). The sequence derives from a woman under 30 who had recovered from COVID-19. V is TRBV18 and J is TRBJ1-4; weak D call: TRBD1 (5 bases). CDR3 protein: CASSQAGQNEKLFF. CDR3 sequence (DNA): TGTGCCAGCTCCCAAGCAGGGCAGAATGAAAAACTGTTTTTT.